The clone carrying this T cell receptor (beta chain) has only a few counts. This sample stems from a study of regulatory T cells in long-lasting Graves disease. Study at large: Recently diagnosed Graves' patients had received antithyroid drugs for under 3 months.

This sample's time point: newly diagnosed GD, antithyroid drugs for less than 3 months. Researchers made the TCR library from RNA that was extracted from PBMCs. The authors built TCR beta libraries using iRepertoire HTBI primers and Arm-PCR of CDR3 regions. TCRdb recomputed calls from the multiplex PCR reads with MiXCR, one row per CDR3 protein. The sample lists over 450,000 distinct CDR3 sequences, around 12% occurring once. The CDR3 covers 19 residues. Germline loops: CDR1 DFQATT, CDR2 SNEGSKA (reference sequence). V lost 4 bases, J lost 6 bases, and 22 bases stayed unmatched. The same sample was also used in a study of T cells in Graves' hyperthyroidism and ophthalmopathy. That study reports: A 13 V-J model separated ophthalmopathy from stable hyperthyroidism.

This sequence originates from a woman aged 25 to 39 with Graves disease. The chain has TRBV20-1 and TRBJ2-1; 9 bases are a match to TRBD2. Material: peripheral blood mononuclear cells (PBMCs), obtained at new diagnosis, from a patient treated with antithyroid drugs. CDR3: CSAIPRSPSLAGGFNEQFF. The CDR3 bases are TGCAGTGCTATCCCTCGTTCCCCTTCTTTGGCGGGAGGGTTCAATGAGCAGTTCTTC.